This T cell receptor beta chain was profiled in a study of identical twins (dated by TCRdb to about 2016). With respect to the entire study: The study deep-sequenced TCR alpha and beta repertoires from monozygotic twins, unrelated adults of various ages and cord blood to test whether fetal clonotypes persist. To rule out contamination, the twin experiments were replicated at different times with different library preparation protocols.

Every donor in the study was a healthy Caucasian. The twin cohort consisted of three pairs of female monozygotic twins, all aged roughly 18 to 30 years. Positive isolation kits from Invitrogen were used to isolate the CD4+ and CD8+ T cell populations. Note on this clonotype: This clone's antigen is unknown. No base quality values were provided; no much bigger clone lies one nucleotide off.

Receptor libraries were prepared by 5' RACE. Sequencing relied on an Illumina HiSeq 2000. A universal primer binding site was introduced by template switching, and a unique molecular identifier was present in the final cDNA, enabling accurate counting of TCR cDNA molecules. Specific primers in the conserved constant-segment region were used to synthesize first-strand cDNA for the TCR alpha and beta chains. Each cDNA library was double barcoded, with a SMART-Mk sample barcode plus Illumina barcodes, to control for contamination. Two successive PCR steps introduced TruSeq adapter sequences along with Illumina sample barcodes. The TCR alpha and beta cDNA libraries were sequenced on the Illumina HiSeq platform using custom primers. The source study handled its data this way. MiGEC was used to process raw reads and extract unique molecular identifiers, and MiXCR was used to find CDR3 positions. For each individual, recombination models were inferred using an EM algorithm with the repgenHMM and IGoR tools. Shared clonotype analysis was performed with the tcR package in R, normalizing sharing by the product of cloneset sizes. To study raw recombination without the effects of thymic and clonal selection, out-of-frame nonproductive sequences were analyzed. The public sequencing data were trimmed at Q25 with fastp and processed into clonotypes with MiXCR by TCRdb, which kept only in-frame beta chains. Each CDR3 protein gets just one entry, which takes the most common genes and DNA from the rows behind it. The V and J calls follow TCRdb's processing rather than the paper's. In this sample the table shows some 500,000 distinct CDR3 sequences, over 11% of which occur a single time. In total, the top ten clones hold about 1% of the sample.

What the study reported, not specific to this receptor: Excess twin sharing in beta out-of-frame sequences was weaker because fewer shared sequences lowered the signal-to-noise ratio. In monozygotic twins, out-of-frame TCR alpha sharing was systematically underestimated by recombination models, although the models agreed with sharing between unrelated individuals. Compared with coincidental sharing between unrelated individuals, an excess of low generation-probability sequences was observed among out-of-frame TCR alpha sequences shared between twins. Zero-insertion analyses could be partly confounded by invariant T cells such as MAIT and iNKT, although diverse VJ usage argued against such confounding for most clonotypes. Fewer insertions were carried by abundant cord blood beta clonotypes, a similar but weaker trend appeared in young adult naive repertoires, and no such trend appeared in memory repertoires. Because the same donors could not be followed over many years, conclusions were based on cross-sectional statistical analysis.

CDR1 and CDR2 were assigned from the germline V gene as MDHEN and SYDVKM. The trim is 3 bases for V and 8 bases for J, with a gap of 11 bases between the germline ends. Spanning cysteine to phenylalanine, the CDR3 consists of 13 amino acids. Just CDR3 DNA is preserved here, 39 bases in frame from base 1. The sample was also linked to a second study, of yellow fever vaccine responses in identical twins. As noted in the second study: The authors reported that the T cell response to vaccination in identical twins appeared partly convergent and partly personalized. In identical twins, the study followed T cell clones that responded to the vaccine with precision.

Sequencing was performed on CD4+ T cells sorted from blood. The clonotype originates from a woman under 30 in good health. The V and J genes are TRBV28 and TRBJ2-1, with no confident D gene call. The CDR3 corresponds to CASSFSGVDEQFF. The DNA is TGTGCCAGCAGTTTTTCCGGAGTGGATGAGCAGTTCTTC.